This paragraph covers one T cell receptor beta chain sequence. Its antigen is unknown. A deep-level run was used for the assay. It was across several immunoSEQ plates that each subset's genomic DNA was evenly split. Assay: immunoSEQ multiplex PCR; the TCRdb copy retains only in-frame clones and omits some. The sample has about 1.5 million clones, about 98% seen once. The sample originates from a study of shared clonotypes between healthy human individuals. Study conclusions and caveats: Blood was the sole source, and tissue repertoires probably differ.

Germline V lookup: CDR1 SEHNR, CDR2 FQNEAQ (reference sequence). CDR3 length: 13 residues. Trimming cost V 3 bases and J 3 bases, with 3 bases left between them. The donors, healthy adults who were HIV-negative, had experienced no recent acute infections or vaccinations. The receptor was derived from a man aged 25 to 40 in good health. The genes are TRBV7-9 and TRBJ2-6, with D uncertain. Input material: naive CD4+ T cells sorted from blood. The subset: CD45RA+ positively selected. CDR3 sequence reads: CASSFVGANVLTF. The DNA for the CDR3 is TGTGCCAGCAGCTTTGTTGGGGCCAACGTCCTGACTTTC.